This is a list of T cell receptor beta chains from one sample in a study of blood T cell repertoires in COVID-19. Sequenced by immunoSEQ multiplex PCR; TCRdb stores in-frame clones only, minus some. The sample contains more than 150,000 clones, about 80% of which appear only once. Sample: PBMCs or T cells enriched from blood (not recorded which). The receptors were sampled from a man in his fifties or sixties who had been exposed to COVID-19. Each CDR3 is given with its conserved first and last residue. The order of the fields is J gene, V gene, CDR3 protein.

j_call: TRBJ2-2; v_call: TRBV6-2/TRBV6-3; cdr3_aa: CASSYSGAGKAGELFF
j_call: TRBJ2-2; v_call: TRBV4-2; cdr3_aa: CASSRATTGELFF
j_call: TRBJ2-3; v_call: TRBV30; cdr3_aa: CAWSAGLAGYTDTQYF
j_call: TRBJ1-1; v_call: TRBV6-5; cdr3_aa: CASIPPGMNTEAFF
j_call: TRBJ2-2; v_call: TRBV11-2; cdr3_aa: CASSLEGGLYTGELFF
j_call: TRBJ2-7; v_call: TRBV18; cdr3_aa: CASSLKTSGVRYEQYF
j_call: TRBJ2-5; v_call: TRBV7-9; cdr3_aa: CASSTPGLAGAETQYF
j_call: TRBJ2-7; v_call: TRBV19; cdr3_aa: CASSTRLAGAYEQYF
j_call: TRBJ2-1; v_call: TRBV13; cdr3_aa: CASRHRDRGEYNEQFF
j_call: TRBJ1-1; v_call: TRBV7-6; cdr3_aa: CASSLEGRDTEAFF
j_call: TRBJ1-5; v_call: TRBV15; cdr3_aa: CATSFRGSNQPQHF
j_call: TRBJ2-3; v_call: TRBV27; cdr3_aa: CASRPGERDTQYF
j_call: TRBJ1-2; v_call: TRBV28; cdr3_aa: CASRTPGQGPGGYTF
j_call: TRBJ2-2; v_call: TRBV19; cdr3_aa: CASSVGQGRAGELFF
j_call: TRBJ2-1; v_call: TRBV5-4; cdr3_aa: CASSSTYNEQFF
j_call: TRBJ1-5; v_call: TRBV24-1; cdr3_aa: CATSDKGAGDNQPQHF
j_call: TRBJ1-1; v_call: TRBV6-5; cdr3_aa: CASSWTGRTEAFF
j_call: TRBJ2-5; v_call: TRBV3-1/TRBV3-2; cdr3_aa: CASSPPLETQYF
j_call: TRBJ1-2; v_call: TRBV6-5; cdr3_aa: CASSYFGTGSSGYTF
j_call: TRBJ2-1; v_call: TRBV30; cdr3_aa: CAWSISGAGAYNEQFF
j_call: TRBJ2-1; v_call: TRBV7-2; cdr3_aa: CASSLVGLAGNEQFF
j_call: TRBJ1-4; v_call: TRBV5-1; cdr3_aa: CASSSGQINEKLFF
j_call: TRBJ1-2; v_call: TRBV30; cdr3_aa: CAWRNSGTGKDGYTF
j_call: TRBJ2-7; v_call: TRBV9; cdr3_aa: CASSEGLAGVGYEQYF
j_call: TRBJ2-1; v_call: TRBV5-1; cdr3_aa: CASSWHSSEPGEQFF
j_call: TRBJ2-3; v_call: TRBV28; cdr3_aa: CASSLELTGRASTDTQYF
j_call: TRBJ2-5; v_call: TRBV5-1; cdr3_aa: CASSGQSKETQYF
j_call: TRBJ2-1; v_call: TRBV27; cdr3_aa: CATAVSYNEQFF
j_call: TRBJ2-3; v_call: TRBV24-1; cdr3_aa: CATSDIEIGTDTQYF
j_call: TRBJ1-1; v_call: TRBV11-1; cdr3_aa: CASSLRGETEAFF
j_call: TRBJ2-1; v_call: TRBV28; cdr3_aa: CASSLGGGPRNEQFF
j_call: TRBJ1-1; v_call: TRBV11-3; cdr3_aa: CASSLDRPGTEAFF
j_call: TRBJ1-4; v_call: TRBV28; cdr3_aa: CASSSPRGPSVKLFF
j_call: TRBJ2-1; v_call: TRBV7-9; cdr3_aa: CASSILAGGPRNEQFF
j_call: TRBJ2-7; v_call: TRBV9; cdr3_aa: CASSPTDSDYEQYF
j_call: TRBJ1-3; v_call: TRBV6-1; cdr3_aa: CASSEAGLGNTIYF
j_call: TRBJ2-5; v_call: TRBV11-3; cdr3_aa: CASSIQQGPRETQYF
j_call: TRBJ2-1; v_call: TRBV4-2; cdr3_aa: CASSPGLAGSYNEQFF
j_call: TRBJ2-2; v_call: TRBV7-8; cdr3_aa: CASSPLGGNFNTGELFF
j_call: TRBJ1-1; v_call: TRBV30; cdr3_aa: CAWSVSDTEAFF
j_call: TRBJ2-5; v_call: TRBV6-6; cdr3_aa: CASSYPGQGKETQYF